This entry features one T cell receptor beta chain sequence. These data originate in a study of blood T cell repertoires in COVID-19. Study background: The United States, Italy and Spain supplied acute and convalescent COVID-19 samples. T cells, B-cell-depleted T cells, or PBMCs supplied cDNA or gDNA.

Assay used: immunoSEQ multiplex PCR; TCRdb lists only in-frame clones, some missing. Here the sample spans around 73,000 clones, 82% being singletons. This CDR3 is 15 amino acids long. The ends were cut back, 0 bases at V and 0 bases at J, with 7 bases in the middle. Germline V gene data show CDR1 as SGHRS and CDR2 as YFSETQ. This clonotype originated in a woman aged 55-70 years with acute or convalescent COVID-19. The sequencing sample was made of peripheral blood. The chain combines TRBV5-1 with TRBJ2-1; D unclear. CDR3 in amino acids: CASSLVRVSYNEQFF. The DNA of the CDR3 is TGCGCCAGCAGCTTGGTCCGGGTCTCCTACAATGAGCAGTTCTTC.